This record looks at one T cell receptor (beta chain) sequence and its context. Its antigen is currently not known. No base-level quality is on record; no much larger clone is a single base apart. This sample was included in a study of technical replicates of blood from a handful of donors (dated by TCRdb to about 2017). The CDR3 starts with the cysteine, ends with the phenylalanine, and has 14 residues. Only the CDR3 part of the read is kept: 42 bases, read in frame from the first base. Via the germline V gene, CDR1 is SGHTA and CDR2 FQGTGA. V lost 5 bases and J lost 2 bases; the stretch between them is 10 bases long. Library method: the immunoSEQ multiplex PCR assay. TCRdb carries this immuneACCESS record with in-frame sequences only. Its versions omit some clonotypes, under half of them owing to an unresolved V gene in the studies checked, with the rest unexplained. This sample has 66,000 or so clones in its table, and over 75% of those were observed once. 4.5% to 5% of the sample lies in the top ten.

Sequencing input: PBMCs. The V and J genes are TRBV7-3 and TRBJ2-1; TRBD2 is a possible D gene, resting on 5 matching bases. The source of this sequence is a human donor in good health. Some clones in this sample may be carry-over from other donors' samples. The sequenced DNA is TGTGCCAGCAGCCCCGGGGAAGCCTACAATGAGCAGTTCTTC. Its translation reads: CASSPGEAYNEQFF.